This T cell receptor (beta chain) was identified during a study of T cell responses to AZD1222 COVID-19 vaccine. Whole-study results and caveats: The donor cohort was predominantly white British with a female majority, and clonal diversity may have been underestimated. CD4 TCRs associated with vaccination spanned spike, dominating at 160-218 and 743-854.

For this clone: Its antigen is currently unknown.

Germline CDR1 MNHNY, CDR2 SVGAGI (reference sequence). V shed 6 bases and J shed 8 bases, with 17 bases lying between them. The CDR3 runs to 14 residues. Produced via immunoSEQ multiplex PCR; TCRdb's table is partial and in-frame only. The data show 150,000 or so clones, about 91% seen once. This TCR derives from an adult in good health. This sequence joins TRBV6-6 and TRBJ2-1, with a possible D match to TRBD1 (6 bases). The sample consisted of peripheral blood, taken on day 0 of AZD1222 vaccination. CDR3 nucleotide sequence: TGTGCCAGCAGCTTAGGACGACAGGCCTATGAGCAGTTCTTC. Translating gives CASSLGRQAYEQFF.